A single T cell receptor (beta chain) is shown here with its context. TCRdb's copy holds only in-frame clones and misses some; the assay was immunoSEQ multiplex PCR. This table has about 140,000 clones, 70% to 85% appearing once. There are 13 residues in the CDR3. Deletions cut 3 bases from V and 6 bases from J, with 11 bases between. CDR1 and CDR2 from the germline V gene are SGHNT and YENEEA. This record comes from a study of blood T cell repertoires in COVID-19. The TCR sequence derives from a man aged 55 to 70 with acute or convalescent COVID-19. The sample was peripheral blood. This chain joins TRBV11-3 and TRBJ1-1; no firm D call. In nucleotides, the CDR3 is TGTGCCAGCAGCTTCGGGGAGAAGGCTGAAGCTTTCTTT. Translation: CASSFGEKAEAFF.